These 18 T cell receptor beta chains were sequenced from one sample in a study of blood T cell repertoires in COVID-19. Produced via immunoSEQ multiplex PCR; TCRdb's table is partial and in-frame only. The table records about 66,000 clones, roughly 75% of them present only once. The sample comprised peripheral blood. The receptors originated from a human donor in a cohort sampled during active COVID-19.

This clone has just a few counts. This chain links TRBV6-1 with TRBJ1-6, with TRBD1 as a possible D gene (6 bases). V was trimmed by 2 bases and J by 7 bases, leaving 15 bases between them. The CDR3 covers 16 residues. Germline V lookup: CDR1 MNHNS, CDR2 SASEGT. CDR3 in DNA: TGTGCCAGCAGTGAATTGGCACAGGGTCTAAATTCACCCCTCCACTTT. Translated, it gives CASSELAQGLNSPLHF.

This chain joins TRBV5-4 and TRBJ1-2; 10 nucleotides line up with TRBD1. This CDR3 contains 15 residues. The V segment lost 0 bases and the J segment 8 bases; nucleotides outside the gene matches: 7. Germline V gives CDR1 SGHNT, CDR2 YYREEE (reference sequence). The CDR3 bases are TGTGCCAGCAGCTTGGACGTGGGGACAGGGGTAGGCTACACCTTC. Encoded protein: CASSLDVGTGVGYTF.

The V gene is TRBV19, the J gene TRBJ2-6, with 7 positions matching TRBD1. Germline trimming cut 9 bases from V and 0 bases from J; bases unmatched to any gene: 8. The CDR3 is 16 amino acids. Germline V gives CDR1 LNHDA, CDR2 SQIVND (reference sequence). In DNA form, the CDR3 reads TGTGCCAGCAGGACAGGCGGCGGCTCTGGGGCCAACGTCCTGACTTTC. This sequence encodes CASRTGGGSGANVLTF.

This chain uses TRBV7-2 with TRBJ2-2, with 11 bases fitting TRBD2. V gave up 3 bases and J gave up 4 bases; unmatched junction bases: 4. Germline CDR1 is SGHTA and CDR2 is FQGNSA. The CDR3 extends over 16 amino acids. For the CDR3, the DNA is TGTGCCAGCAGCTTTAGCGGGAGGGCCGGCACCGGGGAGCTGTTTTTT. Encoded protein: CASSFSGRAGTGELFF.

The chain is built from TRBV20-1 and TRBJ2-7; D ambiguous. The CDR3 is 11 amino acids. The V gene lost 4 bases and the J gene lost 5 bases, with 9 bases spanning the gap. CDR1 and CDR2 (germline): DFQATT, SNEGSKA (reference sequence). The CDR3 region has the DNA TGCAGTGCTATTTTCCTTAACGAGCAGTACTTC. Amino acids: CSAIFLNEQYF.

In the case of this clone: A junction boundary mismatches the germline segment, possibly from a read error. The chain has TRBV11-2 and TRBJ2-3; 9 nucleotides align to TRBD2. This CDR3 spans 15 amino acids. CDR1 is SGHAT, CDR2 FQNNGV, per germline. CDR3 sequence (DNA): TGTGCCAGCAGCCTAGACAGCGGGAGGACAGATACGCAGTATTTT. Residues: CASSLDSGRTDTQYF.

V usage is TRBV27 and J usage is TRBJ2-1, with TRBD2 identical over 12 bases. Germline V lookup: CDR1 MNHEY, CDR2 SMNVEV (reference sequence). Unmatched junction bases numbered 8, after V lost 2 bases and J lost 12 bases. This CDR3 has 15 amino acids. CDR3 sequence reads: CASSLQLAGGPRQFF. The CDR3 nucleotides read TGTGCCAGCAGTTTACAGCTAGCGGGAGGGCCAAGGCAGTTCTTC.

There are a few counts of this clone. The chain employs TRBV5-1 and TRBJ2-7; D is unresolved. V shed 0 bases and J shed 4 bases, with 11 bases lying between them. In germline, CDR1 is SGHRS, CDR2 YFSETQ. The CDR3 spans 14 residues. This chain's CDR3 is CASSLEAASYEQYF. The CDR3 DNA is TGCGCCAGCAGCTTGGAGGCAGCGTCATACGAGCAGTACTTC.

The chain links TRBV11-2 to TRBJ2-1; no definite D call. This CDR3 contains 14 residues. CDR1 and CDR2 from the germline V gene are SGHAT and FQNNGV. Trimming took off 2 bases at V and 2 bases at J, with 7 bases between the two ends. The CDR3 sequence: CASSLNNPYNEQFF. DNA of the CDR3: TGTGCCAGCAGCTTAAACAACCCCTACAATGAGCAGTTCTTC. Full variable domain (remainder filled in from reference TRBV11-2 and TRBJ2-1): EAGVAQSPRYKIIEKRQSVAFWCNPISGHATLYWYQQILGQGPKLLIQFQNNGVVDDSQLPKDRFSAERLKGVDSTLKIQPAKLEDSAVYLCASSLNNPYNEQFFGPGTRLTVL.

The chain employs TRBV18 and TRBJ2-3, with 11 bases aligning to TRBD1. V shed 3 bases and J 4 bases; nucleotides not matched to a gene: 9. Germline loops: CDR1 KGHSH, CDR2 LQKENI. The CDR3 sequence is 17 residues long. DNA for the CDR3: TGTGCCAGCTCACCCCGCAGGACAGGGGGCGCATCAGATACGCAGTATTTT. Protein product: CASSPRRTGGASDTQYF.

V gene TRBV2 combines with J gene TRBJ2-6; D might be TRBD2 (6 bases). Trimming took off 8 bases at V and 0 bases at J, with 20 bases between the two ends. The CDR3 loop spans 18 amino acids. CDR1 and CDR2 from the germline V gene are SNHLY and FYNNEI. Here the CDR3 reads CASAGSRLALSGANVLTF. CDR3 sequence (DNA): TGTGCCAGCGCGGGGTCCAGGTTAGCCCTCTCTGGGGCCAACGTCCTGACTTTC. Full variable domain (missing parts from reference TRBV2 and TRBJ2-6): EPEVTQTPSHQVTQMGQEVILRCVPISNHLYFYWYRQILGQKVEFLVSFYNNEISEKSEIFDDQFSVERPDGSNFTLKIRSTKLEDSAMYFCASAGSRLALSGANVLTFGAGSRLTVL.

The count of this clone is one. V gene TRBV20-1 combines with J gene TRBJ1-5; D not certain. This CDR3 is 15 amino acids long. The V gene's germline CDR1 is DFQATT and CDR2 SNEGSKA (reference sequence). V was clipped by 3 bases and J by 2 bases, with 14 bases between them. In DNA, the CDR3 is TGCAGTGCTAGTGGAATGCGCGGGGGCAATCAGCCCCAGCATTTT. This gives the protein CSASGMRGGNQPQHF.

V gene TRBV5-4 combines with J gene TRBJ1-1; weak D call: TRBD1 (5 bases). The ends were cut back, 0 bases at V and 1 base at J, with 7 bases in the middle. The CDR3 is made up of 14 amino acids. Germline V gives CDR1 SGHNT, CDR2 YYREEE (reference sequence). The CDR3 nucleotides are TGTGCCAGCAGCTTGGGTGGGGCGAACACTGAAGCTTTCTTT. Encoded protein: CASSLGGANTEAFF.

The chain is built from TRBV28 and TRBJ1-5; the D gene is possibly TRBD1 (6 bases). V lost 6 bases to trimming and J lost 2 bases, with 11 bases between them. Germline V gives CDR1 MDHEN, CDR2 SYDVKM. The CDR3 is made up of 14 amino acids. As DNA, the CDR3 is TGTGCCAGCAGATCAGGGGTTGGCAATCAGCCCCAGCATTTT. It codes for CASRSGVGNQPQHF.

V is TRBV5-1 and J is TRBJ2-1, with 11 bases lining up with TRBD2. V lost 8 bases and J lost 1; bases outside the gene matches: 8. CDR1 and CDR2 from the germline V gene are SGHRS and YFSETQ. The CDR3 has 16 residues. The CDR3 protein is CASKLAGVSSYNEQFF. CDR3 nucleotide sequence: TGCGCCAGTAAACTAGCGGGAGTATCTTCCTACAATGAGCAGTTCTTC.

The chain has TRBV6-2 or TRBV6-3 and TRBJ1-5; 10 bases line up with TRBD1. Germline assignment: CDR1 MNHEY and CDR2 SVGEGT. CDR3 length: 13 residues. V lost 5 bases, J lost 7 bases, and 2 bases stayed unmatched. The CDR3 protein is CASSRDRGQPQHF. CDR3 bases: TGTGCCAGCAGTCGGGACAGGGGACAGCCCCAGCATTTT.

V is TRBV5-6 and J is TRBJ1-6; TRBD1 matches 9 bases. Germline assignment: CDR1 SGHDT and CDR2 YYEEEE. The CDR3 loop spans 14 amino acids. V trimming: 3 bases; J trimming: 10 bases; junction bases outside the gene matches: 5. CDR3 amino acids: CASSWGQGESPLHF. The CDR3 nucleotides read TGTGCCAGCAGCTGGGGACAGGGAGAGTCACCCCTCCACTTT.

The rearrangement joins TRBV10-3 to TRBJ1-4, with TRBD1 matching over 7 bases. This CDR3 contains 15 residues. Germline V gene data show CDR1 as ENHRY and CDR2 as SYGVKD. After removal of 6 bases from V and 6 bases from J, the junction contained 10 bases not matched to a gene. As DNA, the CDR3 is TGTGCCATCAGCCGGGGTGGGACAGACTATGAAAAACTGTTTTTT. This encodes CAISRGGTDYEKLFF.